The 13 T cell receptor beta chains reported below all come from one sample, sequenced in a study of blood T cell repertoires in COVID-19 (dated by TCRdb to the early 2020s). The method was the immunoSEQ multiplex PCR assay. TCRdb re-hosts the immuneACCESS table, in-frame sequences only. Its copies lack some clones; in the studies checked, an unresolved V gene accounts for under half of them, and the cause for the rest is not known. The sample table shows about 530,000 clones, and approximately 91% are seen once. Of the sample, roughly 7.3% is held by the ten largest clones. Sequenced sample: peripheral blood. Receptors were obtained from a woman aged 50 to 60 with COVID-19, enrolled during active disease.

The V gene is TRBV7-3, the J gene TRBJ2-3; 9 positions match TRBD2. CDR3 size: 16 residues. The germline V gene has CDR1 SGHTA and CDR2 FQGTGA. V shed 2 bases and J 6 bases; nucleotides not matched to a gene: 9. CDR3 amino acids: CASSLGVAGAVDTQYF. The CDR3 coding sequence is TGTGCCAGCAGCTTAGGAGTAGCGGGGGCGGTGGATACGCAGTATTTT.

The V call is TRBV5-1, the J call TRBJ1-2; 7 bases line up with TRBD1. Germline V gene sequence: CDR1 SGHRS, CDR2 YFSETQ. V trimming: 0 bases; J trimming: 6 bases; junction bases outside the gene matches: 5. This CDR3 is built from 14 residues. CDR3 coding DNA: TGCGCCAGCAGCTTGGCCGCACAGGGGAATGGCTACACCTTC. The encoded protein is CASSLAAQGNGYTF.

The J gene is TRBJ1-6, the V gene TRBV7-9; D uncertain. V lost 0 bases, J lost 0 bases, and 6 bases lay in between. The CDR3 totals 16 residues. Looked up from germline, CDR1 is SEHNR and CDR2 is FQNEAQ (reference sequence). The CDR3 coding sequence is TGTGCCAGCAGCTTAGCAGTGAGCTCCTATAATTCACCCCTCCACTTT. It translates to CASSLAVSSYNSPLHF.

This clone appeared a single time. The genes are TRBV11-2 and TRBJ1-4; no firm D call. Trimming removed 0 bases from V and 8 bases from J, with 7 bases in between. CDR1 is SGHAT and CDR2 is FQNNGV in the germline V gene. This CDR3 is built from 13 residues. CDR3 sequence (DNA): TGTGCCAGCAGCTTAGAGGGCAGGGAAAAACTGTTTTTT. This translates into CASSLEGREKLFF.

The chain links TRBV20-1 to TRBJ1-1; D is ambiguous. This CDR3 region has 11 residues. The V gene's germline CDR1 is DFQATT and CDR2 SNEGSKA (reference sequence). Trimming pared 5 bases from V and 8 bases from J, leaving 12 bases between. CDR3 protein: CSAPSEAEAFF. CDR3 in DNA: TGCAGTGCTCCCTCCGAGGCAGAAGCTTTCTTT.

The rearrangement links TRBV7-6 to TRBJ2-1; D is unclear. V was clipped by 5 bases and J by 9 bases, with 8 bases between them. The germline V gene encodes CDR1 SGHVS and CDR2 FNYEAQ. The CDR3 contains 11 residues. This chain's CDR3 is CASSRAGEQFF. The CDR3 DNA follows: TGTGCCAGCAGCCGAGCTGGTGAGCAGTTCTTC.

V is TRBV11-2 and J is TRBJ1-1; TRBD1 might be the D (6 bases). From germline, CDR1 is SGHAT and CDR2 FQNNGV. V dropped 5 bases and J dropped 5 bases, with 12 bases sitting between them. The CDR3 runs to 13 residues. Here the CDR3 DNA reads TGTGCCAGCAGCCCCCGGACAGATACTGAAGCTTTCTTT. Protein product: CASSPRTDTEAFF.

The gene calls are TRBV10-3 and TRBJ1-2; 7 bases agree with TRBD1. Germline trimming cut 4 bases from V and 4 bases from J; bases unmatched to any gene: 9. The CDR3 runs to 15 residues. Germline V gene sequence: CDR1 ENHRY, CDR2 SYGVKD. CDR3 loop: CAISGGQLTSYGYTF. CDR3 DNA: TGTGCCATCAGTGGGGGACAGCTTACCTCCTATGGCTACACCTTC.

J is TRBJ1-4 and V is TRBV29-1; 7 nucleotides match TRBD1. V trimming: 7 bases; J trimming: 2 bases; junction bases outside the gene matches: 4. Germline CDR1 reads SQVTM; CDR2 reads ANQGSEA. This CDR3 contains 13 residues. This chain's CDR3 is CSAGGETNEKLFF. For the CDR3, the DNA is TGCAGCGCAGGGGGGGAGACTAATGAAAAACTGTTTTTT.

The chain has TRBV11-3 and TRBJ2-2, with 9 bases identical to TRBD1. Germline trimming cut 1 base from V and 3 bases from J; bases unmatched to any gene: 9. The CDR3 is made up of 18 amino acids. Germline V lookup: CDR1 SGHNT, CDR2 YENEEA. CDR3 DNA sequence: TGTGCCAGCAGCTTAGCTTTCGTGACAGGGGGTGACACCGGGGAGCTGTTTTTT. It is translated as CASSLAFVTGGDTGELFF.

The rearrangement joins TRBV5-1 to TRBJ2-2; D might be TRBD2 (5 bases). The germline V and J ends were trimmed by 5 bases and 3 bases, with 8 bases remaining between them. The CDR3 runs 13 residues. CDR1 and CDR2 (germline): SGHRS, YFSETQ. The CDR3 sequence is CASRTRDTGELFF. The CDR3 bases are TGCGCCAGCAGGACGCGGGACACCGGGGAGCTGTTTTTT.

The chain recombines TRBV7-9 with TRBJ2-1; tentative D call: TRBD2 (6 bases). With 0 bases removed from V and 2 bases from J, the gap between germline ends came to 11 bases. CDR1 is SEHNR and CDR2 is FQNEAQ in the germline V gene (reference sequence). The CDR3 sequence is 16 residues long. The DNA for the CDR3 is TGTGCCAGCAGCTTAGCGACTAGAGATCCCTACAATGAGCAGTTCTTC. Translation gives CASSLATRDPYNEQFF.

The V call is TRBV6-5, the J call TRBJ2-7; 8 bases are shared with TRBD2. Germline trimming cut 8 bases from V and 7 bases from J; bases unmatched to any gene: 7. The CDR3 is 12 amino acids. Germline V gene sequence: CDR1 MNHEY, CDR2 SVGAGI. CDR3 loop: CASREGSSEQYF. DNA of the CDR3: TGTGCCAGCCGGGAGGGGTCGAGTGAGCAGTACTTC.